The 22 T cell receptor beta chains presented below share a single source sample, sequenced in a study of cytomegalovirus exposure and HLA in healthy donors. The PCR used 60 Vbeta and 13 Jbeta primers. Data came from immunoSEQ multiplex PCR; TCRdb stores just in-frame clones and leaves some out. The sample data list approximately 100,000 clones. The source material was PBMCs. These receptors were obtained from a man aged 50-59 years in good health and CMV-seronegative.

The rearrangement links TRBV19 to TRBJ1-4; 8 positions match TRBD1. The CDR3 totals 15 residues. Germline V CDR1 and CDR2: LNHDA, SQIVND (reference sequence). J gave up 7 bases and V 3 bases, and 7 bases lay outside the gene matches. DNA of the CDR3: TGTGCCAGTAGTATCTTCAGGGGGCGAAGTGAAAAACTGTTTTTT. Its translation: CASSIFRGRSEKLFF.

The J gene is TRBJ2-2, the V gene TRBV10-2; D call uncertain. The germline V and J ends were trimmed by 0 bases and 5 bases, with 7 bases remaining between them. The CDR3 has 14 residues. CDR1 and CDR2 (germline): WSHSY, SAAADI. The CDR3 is CASSESVGTGELFF. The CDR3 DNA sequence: TGCGCCAGCAGTGAGTCAGTCGGGACCGGGGAGCTGTTTTTT.

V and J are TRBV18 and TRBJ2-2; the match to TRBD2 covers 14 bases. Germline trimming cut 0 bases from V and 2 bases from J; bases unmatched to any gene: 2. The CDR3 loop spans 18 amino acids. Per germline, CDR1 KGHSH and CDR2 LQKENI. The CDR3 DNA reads TGTGCCAGCTCACCACCAGGACTAGCGGGGGGTAACACCGGGGAGCTGTTTTTT. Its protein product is CASSPPGLAGGNTGELFF.

This chain's CDR3 is CASSLVTATDQPQHF. The CDR3 DNA follows: TGTGCCAGCAGCTTGGTGACAGCTACTGATCAGCCCCAGCATTTT. V and J are TRBV5-8 and TRBJ1-5; D perhaps matches TRBD1 (5 bases). The CDR3 contains 15 residues. Per germline, CDR1 SGHTS and CDR2 YDEGEE. Between the trimmed V and J ends, which lost 0 bases and 5 bases, there was a span of 12 bases.

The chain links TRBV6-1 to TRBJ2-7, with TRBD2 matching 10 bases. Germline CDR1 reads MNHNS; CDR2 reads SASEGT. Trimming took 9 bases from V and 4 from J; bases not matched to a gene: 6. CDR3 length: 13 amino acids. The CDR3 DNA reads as TGTGCCAGTGATAGCGGGAGGCGGTACGAGCAGTACTTC. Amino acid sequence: CASDSGRRYEQYF.

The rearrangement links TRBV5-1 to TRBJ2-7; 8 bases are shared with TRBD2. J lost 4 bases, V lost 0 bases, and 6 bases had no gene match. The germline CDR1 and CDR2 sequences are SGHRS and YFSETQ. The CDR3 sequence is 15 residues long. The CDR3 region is CASSLGAGGLYEQYF. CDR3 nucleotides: TGCGCCAGCAGCTTGGGTGCGGGAGGCCTTTACGAGCAGTACTTC.

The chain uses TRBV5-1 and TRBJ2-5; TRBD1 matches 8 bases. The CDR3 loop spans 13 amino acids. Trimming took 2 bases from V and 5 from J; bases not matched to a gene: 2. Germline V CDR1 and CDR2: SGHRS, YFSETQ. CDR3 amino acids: CASSFWDRETQYF. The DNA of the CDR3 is TGCGCCAGCAGCTTCTGGGACAGGGAGACCCAGTACTTC.

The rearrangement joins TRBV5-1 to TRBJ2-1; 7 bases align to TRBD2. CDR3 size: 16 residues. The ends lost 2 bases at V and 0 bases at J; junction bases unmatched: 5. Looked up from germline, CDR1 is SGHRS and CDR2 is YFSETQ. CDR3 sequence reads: CASSLREGLSYNEQFF. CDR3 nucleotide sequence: TGCGCCAGCAGCTTAAGGGAGGGACTCTCCTACAATGAGCAGTTCTTC.

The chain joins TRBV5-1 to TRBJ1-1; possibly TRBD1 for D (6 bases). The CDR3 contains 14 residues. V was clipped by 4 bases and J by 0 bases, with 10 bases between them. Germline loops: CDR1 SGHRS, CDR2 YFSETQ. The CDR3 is CASSMDRLNTEAFF. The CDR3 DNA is TGCGCCAGCAGCATGGACAGATTGAACACTGAAGCTTTCTTT.

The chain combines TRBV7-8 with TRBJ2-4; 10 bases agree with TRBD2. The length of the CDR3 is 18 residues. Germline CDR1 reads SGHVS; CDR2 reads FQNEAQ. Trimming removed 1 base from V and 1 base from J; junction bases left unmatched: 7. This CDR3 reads CASSLVPRTSGAKNIQYF. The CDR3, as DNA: TGTGCCAGCAGCTTAGTTCCCCGGACTAGCGGCGCCAAAAACATTCAGTACTTC.

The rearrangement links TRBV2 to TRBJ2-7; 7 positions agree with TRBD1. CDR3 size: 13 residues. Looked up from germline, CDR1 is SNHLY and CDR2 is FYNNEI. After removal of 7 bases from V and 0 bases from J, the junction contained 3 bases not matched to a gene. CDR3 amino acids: CASTDRSSYEQYF. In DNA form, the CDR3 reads TGTGCCAGCACGGACAGGAGCTCCTACGAGCAGTACTTC.

In DNA form, the CDR3 reads TGTGCCAGCAGCTTAAAGGGGACTAGCGGGAGTCCAAATACGCAGTATTTT. Amino acids: CASSLKGTSGSPNTQYF. The chain couples TRBV7-3 to TRBJ2-3; 14 bases map to TRBD2. There are 17 residues in the CDR3. With V trimmed by 1 base and J by 7 bases, 7 bases remained unmatched. Germline lookup yields CDR1 SGHTA and CDR2 FQGTGA.

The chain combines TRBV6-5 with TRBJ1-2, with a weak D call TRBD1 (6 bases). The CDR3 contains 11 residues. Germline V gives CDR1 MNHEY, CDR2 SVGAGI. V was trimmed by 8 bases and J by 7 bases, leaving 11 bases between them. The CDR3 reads CASVSGVGYTF. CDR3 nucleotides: TGTGCCAGCGTATCAGGGGTTGGCTACACCTTC.

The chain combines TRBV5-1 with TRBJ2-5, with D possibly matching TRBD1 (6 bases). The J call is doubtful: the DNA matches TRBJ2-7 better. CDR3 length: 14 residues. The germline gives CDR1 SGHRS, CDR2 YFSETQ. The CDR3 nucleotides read TGCGCCAGCAGCTTGGGACAGGCTAACTACGAGCAGTACTTC. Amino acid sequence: CASSLGQANYEQYF.

This CDR3 is CASSFRDRGYEQYF. The CDR3 bases are TGTGCCAGCAGTTTCAGGGACAGGGGGTACGAGCAGTACTTC. This chain uses TRBV27 with TRBJ2-7; 11 bases are a match to TRBD1. V lost 3 bases to trimming and J lost 4 bases; unmatched junction nucleotides: 2. The CDR3 is 14 amino acids. In germline, CDR1 is MNHEY, CDR2 SMNVEV (reference sequence).

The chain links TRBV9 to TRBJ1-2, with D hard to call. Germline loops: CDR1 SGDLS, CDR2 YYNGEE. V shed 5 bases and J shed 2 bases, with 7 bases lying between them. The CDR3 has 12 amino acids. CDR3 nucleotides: TGTGCCAGCAGTCCGGTGAACTATGGCTACACCTTC. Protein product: CASSPVNYGYTF.

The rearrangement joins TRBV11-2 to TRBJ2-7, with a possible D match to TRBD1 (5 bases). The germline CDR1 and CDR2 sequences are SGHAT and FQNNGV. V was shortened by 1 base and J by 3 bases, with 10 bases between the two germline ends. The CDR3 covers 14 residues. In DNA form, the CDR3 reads TGTGCCAGCAGCTTAGTGCAGGGTAACTACGAGCAGTACTTC. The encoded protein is CASSLVQGNYEQYF.

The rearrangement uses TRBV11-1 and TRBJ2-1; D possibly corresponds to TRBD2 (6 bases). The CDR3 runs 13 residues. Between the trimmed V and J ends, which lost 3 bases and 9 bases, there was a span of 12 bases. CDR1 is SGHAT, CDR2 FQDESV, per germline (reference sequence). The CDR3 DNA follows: TGTGCCAGCAGCTTGGAGATCGGGAGTGAGCAGTTCTTC. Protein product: CASSLEIGSEQFF.

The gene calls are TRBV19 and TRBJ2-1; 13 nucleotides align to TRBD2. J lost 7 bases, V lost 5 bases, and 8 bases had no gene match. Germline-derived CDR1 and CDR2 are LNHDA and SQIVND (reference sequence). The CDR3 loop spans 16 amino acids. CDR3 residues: CASSPTSGRLVNEQFF. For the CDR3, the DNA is TGTGCCAGTAGTCCGACTAGCGGGAGGTTAGTTAATGAGCAGTTCTTC.

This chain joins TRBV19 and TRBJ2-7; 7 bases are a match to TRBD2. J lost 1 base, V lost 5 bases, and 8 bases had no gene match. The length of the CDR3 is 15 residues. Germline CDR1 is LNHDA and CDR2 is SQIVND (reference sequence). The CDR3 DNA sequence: TGTGCCAGTAGTGCCCCGGGACTAAAATCCTACGAGCAGTACTTC. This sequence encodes CASSAPGLKSYEQYF.

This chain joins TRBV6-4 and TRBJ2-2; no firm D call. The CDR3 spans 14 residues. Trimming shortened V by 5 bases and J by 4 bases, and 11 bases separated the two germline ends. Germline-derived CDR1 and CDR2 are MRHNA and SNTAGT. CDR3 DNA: TGTGCCAGCAGTCTTTCTAGAGGCACCGGGGAGCTGTTTTTT. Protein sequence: CASSLSRGTGELFF.

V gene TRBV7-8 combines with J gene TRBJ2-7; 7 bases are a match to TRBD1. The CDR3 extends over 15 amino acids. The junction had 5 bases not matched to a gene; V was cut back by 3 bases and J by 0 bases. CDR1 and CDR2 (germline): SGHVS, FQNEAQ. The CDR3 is CASSFRGQVSYEQYF. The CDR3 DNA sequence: TGTGCCAGCAGCTTCCGCGGACAGGTCTCCTACGAGCAGTACTTC.